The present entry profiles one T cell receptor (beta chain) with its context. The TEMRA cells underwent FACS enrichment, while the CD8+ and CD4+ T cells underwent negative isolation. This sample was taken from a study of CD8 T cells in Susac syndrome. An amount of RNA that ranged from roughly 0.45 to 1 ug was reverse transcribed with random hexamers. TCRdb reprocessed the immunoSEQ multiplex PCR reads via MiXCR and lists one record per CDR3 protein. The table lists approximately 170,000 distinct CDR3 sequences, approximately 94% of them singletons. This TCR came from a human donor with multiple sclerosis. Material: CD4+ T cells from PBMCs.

The CDR3 protein is CAWRQLPRTGDYGYTF. DNA of the CDR3: TGTGCCTGGAGACAACTCCCTAGGACAGGGGACTATGGCTACACCTTC. The genes are TRBV30 and TRBJ1-2; 9 bases map to TRBD1. Trimming took 3 bases from V and 3 from J; bases not matched to a gene: 11. The CDR3 loop spans 16 amino acids. Germline V gene data show CDR1 as GTSNPN and CDR2 as SVGIG (reference sequence).